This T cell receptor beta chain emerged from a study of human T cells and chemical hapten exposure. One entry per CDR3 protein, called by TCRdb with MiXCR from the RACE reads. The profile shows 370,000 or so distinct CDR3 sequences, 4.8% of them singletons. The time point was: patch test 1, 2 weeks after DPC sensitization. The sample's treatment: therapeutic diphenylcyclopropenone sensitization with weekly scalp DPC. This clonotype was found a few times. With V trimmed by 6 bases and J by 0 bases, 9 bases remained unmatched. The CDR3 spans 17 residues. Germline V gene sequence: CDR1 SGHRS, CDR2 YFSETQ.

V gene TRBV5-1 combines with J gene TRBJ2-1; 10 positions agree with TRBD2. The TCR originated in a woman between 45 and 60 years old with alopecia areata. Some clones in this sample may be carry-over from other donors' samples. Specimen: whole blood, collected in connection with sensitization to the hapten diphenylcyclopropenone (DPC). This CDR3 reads CASNLAGGPSSYNEQFF. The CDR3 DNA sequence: TGCGCCAGCAACTTAGCGGGAGGACCAAGCTCCTACAATGAGCAGTTCTTC. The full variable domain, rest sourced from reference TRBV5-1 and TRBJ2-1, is KAGVTQTPRYLIKTRGQQVTLSCSPISGHRSVSWYQQTPGQGLQFLFEYFSETQRNKGNFPGRFSGRQFSNSRSEMNVSTLELGDSALYLCASNLAGGPSSYNEQFFGPGTRLTVL.